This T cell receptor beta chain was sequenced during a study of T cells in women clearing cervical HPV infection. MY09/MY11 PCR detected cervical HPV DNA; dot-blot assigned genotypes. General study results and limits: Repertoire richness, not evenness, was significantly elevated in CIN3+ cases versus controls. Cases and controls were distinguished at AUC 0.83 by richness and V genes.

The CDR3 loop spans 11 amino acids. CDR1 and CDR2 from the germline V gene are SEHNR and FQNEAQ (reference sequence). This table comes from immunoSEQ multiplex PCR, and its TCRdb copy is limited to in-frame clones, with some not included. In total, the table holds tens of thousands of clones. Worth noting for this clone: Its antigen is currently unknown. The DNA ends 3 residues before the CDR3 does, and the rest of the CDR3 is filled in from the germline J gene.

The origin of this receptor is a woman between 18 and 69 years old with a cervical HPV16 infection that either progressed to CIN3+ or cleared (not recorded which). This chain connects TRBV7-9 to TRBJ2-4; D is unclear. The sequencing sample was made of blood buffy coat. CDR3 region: CASSALYGQYF. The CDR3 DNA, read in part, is TGTGCCAGCAGCGCGCTCTATGGT. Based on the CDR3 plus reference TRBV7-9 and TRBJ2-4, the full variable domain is DTGVSQNPRHKITKRGQNVTFRCDPISEHNRLYWYRQTLGQGPEFLTYFQNEAQLEKSRLLSDRFSAERPKGSFSTLEIQRTEQGDSAMYLCASSALYGQYFGAGTRLSVL.